The rows below give T cell receptor beta chains drawn from one sample of a study of blood T cell repertoires in COVID-19. Sequenced by immunoSEQ multiplex PCR; TCRdb stores in-frame clones only, minus some. This table holds 100,000 to 120,000 clones, approximately 81% found once. The sample comprised peripheral blood. Every receptor here comes from a human donor in a cohort sampled during active COVID-19. Each CDR3 is given with its conserved first and last residue. D genes are given only for firm matches. Part of the rows lack a size; the others show once, few, many or a class for expanded clones.

j_gene | d_gene | v_gene | abundance | CDR3aa | CDR3nt
TRBJ2-3 | TRBD2 | TRBV4-1 | . | CASSQVRLAGTDTQYF | TGCGCCAGCAGCCAAGTGAGGCTAGCGGGCACAGATACGCAGTATTTT
TRBJ1-3 | TRBD1 | TRBV19 | . | CASRQGLSSGNTIYF | TGTGCCAGTAGACAGGGGCTGAGCTCTGGAAACACCATATATTTT
TRBJ2-1 | TRBD1 | TRBV5-1 | few | CASSSRTGGRNEQFF | TGCGCCAGCAGCTCCCGGACAGGGGGCCGTAATGAGCAGTTCTTC
TRBJ2-3 | . | TRBV28 | medium-sized | CASSTEVDTQYF | TGTGCCAGCAGTACGGAGGTAGATACGCAGTATTTT
TRBJ2-5 | TRBD1 | TRBV7-9 | . | CAAAGGSETQYF | TGTGCAGCGGCAGGGGGCTCGGAGACCCAGTACTTC
TRBJ2-3 | . | TRBV6-2/TRBV6-3 | . | CASSYLKLQDTQYF | TGTGCCAGCAGTTACCTGAAGCTTCAAGATACGCAGTATTTT
TRBJ1-5 | TRBD1 | TRBV4-3 | . | CASSQDRDSYQPQHF | TGCGCCAGCAGCCAAGACCGGGACAGTTATCAGCCCCAGCATTTT
TRBJ2-7 | . | TRBV6-1 | . | CASSEWGRSLIEQYF | TGTGCCAGCAGTGAATGGGGCCGTTCTCTGATTGAGCAGTACTTC
TRBJ1-5 | . | TRBV9 | once | CASSVGRGGQPQHF | TGTGCCAGCAGCGTCGGGAGGGGAGGACAGCCCCAGCATTTT
TRBJ2-1 | TRBD2 | TRBV6-6 | once | CASSLTSRWDEQFF | TGTGCCAGCAGTTTGACTAGCCGGTGGGATGAGCAGTTCTTC
TRBJ1-5 | . | TRBV19 | . | CASSILGGTGNQPQHF | TGTGCCAGTAGTATATTAGGAGGGACGGGCAATCAGCCCCAGCATTTT
TRBJ1-5 | . | TRBV9 | once | CASSKGGYGNQPQHF | TGTGCCAGCAGTAAAGGAGGGTACGGCAATCAGCCCCAGCATTTT
TRBJ2-3 | . | TRBV11-2 | . | CASSPQLADTQYF | TGTGCCAGCAGCCCCCAGTTGGCAGATACGCAGTATTTT
TRBJ1-3 | . | TRBV15 | . | CATSTKDRGNTIYF | TGTGCCACCAGCACGAAAGACAGGGGAAACACCATATATTTT
TRBJ2-3 | TRBD2 | TRBV9 | . | CASSVENSGGADTQYF | TGTGCCAGCAGCGTAGAGAATAGCGGGGGGGCAGATACGCAGTATTTT
TRBJ2-6 | . | TRBV23-1 | . | CASSHFREPGANVLTF | TGCGCCAGCAGTCATTTTAGGGAGCCTGGGGCCAACGTCCTGACTTTC
TRBJ2-3 | TRBD2 | TRBV4-3 | . | CASSQDSGGAADTQYF | TGCGCCAGCAGCCAGGATAGCGGGGGGGCGGCAGATACGCAGTATTTT
TRBJ1-6 | TRBD1 | TRBV5-1 | . | CASSLDLGQDNSPLHF | TGCGCCAGCAGCTTGGACCTGGGACAGGATAATTCACCCCTCCACTTT
TRBJ1-5 | . | TRBV28 | . | CASSKTYSNQPQHF | TGTGCCAGCAGTAAGACTTATAGCAATCAGCCCCAGCATTTT
TRBJ2-1 | . | TRBV5-4 | . | CASSRTIANNEQFF | TGTGCCAGCTCTCGCACTATCGCCAACAATGAGCAGTTCTTC
TRBJ2-3 | . | TRBV19 | . | CATCPRLTDTQYF | TGTGCCACGTGCCCAAGACTCACAGATACGCAGTATTTT
TRBJ2-3 | TRBD2 | TRBV4-2 | . | CASSQEGGLAGVSDTQYF | TGTGCCAGCAGCCAAGAGGGAGGACTAGCGGGGGTCTCAGATACGCAGTATTTT
TRBJ2-7 | . | TRBV7-2 | . | CASSLPGGPYEQYF | TGTGCCAGCAGCCTTCCGGGGGGCCCCTACGAGCAGTACTTC
TRBJ2-1 | . | TRBV12-3/TRBV12-4 | . | CASSLIMNEQFF | TGTGCCAGCAGTTTAATTATGAATGAGCAGTTCTTC
TRBJ1-1 | TRBD1 | TRBV3-1/TRBV3-2 | . | CASSQGQGAGDTEAFF | TGTGCCAGCAGCCAAGGACAGGGGGCCGGGGACACTGAAGCTTTCTTT
TRBJ2-3 | TRBD1 | TRBV7-3 | . | CASSPSMDRATDTQYF | TGTGCCAGCAGCCCTTCCATGGACAGGGCCACAGATACGCAGTATTTT
TRBJ1-1 | . | TRBV21-1 | . | CASSNRRGRVEAFF | TGTGCCAGCAGCAACCGGCGGGGGCGGGTTGAAGCTTTCTTT
TRBJ2-7 | TRBD1 | TRBV7-2 | . | CASSRQGASYEQYF | TGTGCCAGCAGCCGTCAGGGGGCTTCCTACGAGCAGTACTTC
TRBJ2-7 | TRBD1 | TRBV4-1 | . | CASSLFGQADEQYF | TGCGCCAGCAGCCTTTTCGGACAGGCGGATGAGCAGTACTTC
TRBJ2-1 | TRBD2 | TRBV5-1 | . | CASSLLLAEDNEQFF | TGCGCCAGCAGCTTGTTACTAGCGGAAGACAATGAGCAGTTCTTC
TRBJ1-2 | . | TRBV6-2/TRBV6-3 | . | CASSYQKNYTF | TGTGCCAGCAGTTACCAGAAAAACTACACCTTC
TRBJ1-2 | TRBD1 | TRBV5-1 | . | CASSSTGDLGYTF | TGCGCCAGCAGCTCCACAGGGGATCTGGGCTACACCTTC
TRBJ2-3 | . | TRBV2 | . | CASTKTVTDTQYF | TGTGCCAGCACCAAGACAGTCACAGATACGCAGTATTTT
TRBJ1-1 | TRBD1 | TRBV27 | . | CASSLADRIYEAFF | TGTGCCAGCAGTCTCGCGGACAGGATCTATGAAGCTTTCTTT
TRBJ2-4 | . | TRBV6-1 | . | CASSEVDRNIQYF | TGTGCCAGCAGTGAAGTGGACAGAAACATTCAGTACTTC
TRBJ2-3 | . | TRBV7-9 | once | CASREEGDTQYF | TGTGCCAGCAGGGAGGAGGGGGATACGCAGTATTTT
TRBJ2-7 | TRBD2 | TRBV19 | once | CASSPREGLSYEQYF | TGTGCCAGTAGTCCACGGGAGGGACTCTCCTACGAGCAGTACTTC
TRBJ2-1 | . | TRBV29-1 | . | CSVGRAGARNEQFF | TGCAGCGTTGGACGGGCGGGGGCCCGAAATGAGCAGTTCTTC
TRBJ1-4 | TRBD1 | TRBV30 | few | CAWSAGTANEKLFF | TGTGCCTGGAGTGCCGGGACAGCTAATGAAAAACTGTTTTTT
TRBJ2-3 | TRBD2 | TRBV9 | . | CASSVGKRGRTDTQYF | TGTGCCAGCAGCGTAGGTAAGCGGGGGCGCACAGATACGCAGTATTTT
TRBJ2-1 | . | TRBV7-9 | . | CASSPSGYDNEQFF | TGTGCCAGCAGTCCCTCGGGTTACGACAATGAGCAGTTCTTC
TRBJ2-1 | TRBD1 | TRBV6-6 | . | CASITGTGRLDEQFF | TGTGCCAGCATCACAGGGACAGGGAGGTTGGATGAGCAGTTCTTC
TRBJ2-3 | TRBD2 | TRBV7-9 | . | CASSSTSGDTDTQYF | TGTGCCAGCAGCTCAACTAGCGGGGACACAGATACGCAGTATTTT
TRBJ1-1 | . | TRBV28 | . | CASTGFMNTEAFF | TGTGCCAGCACGGGATTCATGAACACTGAAGCTTTCTTT
TRBJ2-7 | TRBD2 | TRBV15 | . | CATSSYKLAGSYEQYF | TGTGCCACCAGCAGCTACAAACTAGCGGGGTCCTACGAGCAGTACTTC
TRBJ1-4 | . | TRBV5-6 | . | CASSEQGVVEKLFF | TGTGCCAGCAGCGAACAGGGCGTCGTGGAAAAACTGTTTTTT
TRBJ1-3 | . | TRBV2 | . | CASSETGSSGNTIYF | TGTGCCAGCAGTGAAACAGGTAGCTCTGGAAACACCATATATTTT
TRBJ1-6 | TRBD1 | TRBV9 | . | CASSARDSYNSPLHF | TGTGCCAGCAGCGCCCGGGACAGTTATAATTCACCCCTCCACTTT
TRBJ1-1 | . | TRBV7-9 | . | CASSLEGGRWTEAFF | TGTGCCAGCAGCTTAGAGGGGGGGCGGTGGACTGAAGCTTTCTTT
TRBJ2-1 | . | TRBV6-2/TRBV6-3 | . | CASTPGEEQFF | TGTGCCAGCACCCCCGGTGAGGAGCAGTTCTTC
TRBJ2-1 | . | TRBV5-1 | . | CASSLVTGINEQFF | TGCGCCAGCAGCTTAGTCACAGGGATAAATGAGCAGTTCTTC
TRBJ1-3 | TRBD1 | TRBV2 | . | CASRLPRTGLGGNTIYF | TGTGCCAGCAGACTACCCCGGACAGGGCTGGGTGGAAACACCATATATTTT
TRBJ1-3 | . | TRBV2 | . | CASKLDRTTGPSGNTIYF | TGTGCCAGCAAGCTAGACAGGACCACCGGTCCTTCTGGAAACACCATATATTTT